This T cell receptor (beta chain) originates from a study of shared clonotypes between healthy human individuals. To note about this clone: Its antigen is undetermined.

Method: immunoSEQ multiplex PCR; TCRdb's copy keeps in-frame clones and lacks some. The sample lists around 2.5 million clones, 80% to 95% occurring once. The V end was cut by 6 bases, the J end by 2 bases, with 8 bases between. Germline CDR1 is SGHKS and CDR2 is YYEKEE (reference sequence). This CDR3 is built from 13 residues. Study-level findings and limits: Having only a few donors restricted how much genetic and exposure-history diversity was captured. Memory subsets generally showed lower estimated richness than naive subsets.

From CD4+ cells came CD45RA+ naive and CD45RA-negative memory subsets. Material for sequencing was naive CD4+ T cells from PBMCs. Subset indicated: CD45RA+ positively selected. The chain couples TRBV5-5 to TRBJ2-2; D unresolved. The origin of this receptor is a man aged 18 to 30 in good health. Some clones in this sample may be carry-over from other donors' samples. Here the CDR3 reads CASTRQNTGELFF. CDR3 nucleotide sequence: TGTGCCAGCACCCGGCAAAACACCGGGGAGCTGTTTTTT.